The sequence of this TCR beta chain was determined in a study of cytomegalovirus exposure and HLA in healthy donors. Study information: The 120 million or so unique TCR beta sequences, from 150 million to 200 million T cells, were found by an earlier analysis. Study findings and constraints: Both high specificity and high sensitivity reportedly marked the classifier's diagnosis of cytomegalovirus status. TCR beta sequences reportedly predicted most subjects' HLA-A and HLA-B alleles accurately.

Notes on this clone: Its antigen remains unknown.

PCR was performed using 60 Vbeta and 13 Jbeta primers. Some clones are missing from TCRdb's copy, which holds only in-frame ones; the method was immunoSEQ multiplex PCR. Recorded for this sample: about 190,000 clones. Germline V gene data show CDR1 as SGDLS and CDR2 as YYNGEE. V trimming: 0 bases; J trimming: 5 bases; junction bases outside the gene matches: 5. This CDR3 spans 15 amino acids. This sequence joins TRBV9 and TRBJ2-1; 7 bases align to TRBD2. This receptor was obtained from a man aged 25-45 years in good health and CMV-seronegative. The specimen was PBMCs. CDR3 DNA: TGTGCCAGCAGCGTAGACGGGAGGTCCCACAATGAGCAGTTCTTC. Amino acid sequence: CASSVDGRSHNEQFF. Drawing the rest from reference TRBV9 and TRBJ2-1, the complete variable domain is DSGVTQTPKHLITATGQRVTLRCSPRSGDLSVYWYQQSLDQGLQFLIQYYNGEERAKGNILERFSAQQFPDLHSELNLSSLELGDSALYFCASSVDGRSHNEQFFGPGTRLTVL.